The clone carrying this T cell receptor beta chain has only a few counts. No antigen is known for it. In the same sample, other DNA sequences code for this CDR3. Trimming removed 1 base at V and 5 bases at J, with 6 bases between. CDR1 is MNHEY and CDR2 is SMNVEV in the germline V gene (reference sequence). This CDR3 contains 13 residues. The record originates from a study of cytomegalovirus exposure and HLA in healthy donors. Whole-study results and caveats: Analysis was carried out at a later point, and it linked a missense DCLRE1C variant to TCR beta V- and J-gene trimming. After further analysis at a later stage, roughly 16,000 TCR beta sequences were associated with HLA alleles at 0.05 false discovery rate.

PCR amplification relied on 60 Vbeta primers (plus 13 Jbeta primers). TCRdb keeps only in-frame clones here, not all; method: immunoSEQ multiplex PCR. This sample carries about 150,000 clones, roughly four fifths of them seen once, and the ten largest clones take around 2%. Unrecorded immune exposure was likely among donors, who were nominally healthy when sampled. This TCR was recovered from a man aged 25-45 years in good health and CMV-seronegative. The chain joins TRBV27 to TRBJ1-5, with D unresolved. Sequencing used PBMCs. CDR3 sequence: CASSLYRDQPQHF. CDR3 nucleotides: TGTGCCAGCAGTTTATACAGAGATCAGCCCCAGCATTTT.